This TCR beta chain was obtained from a study of CXCR3-negative and CXCR3-positive naive CD8 T cells. General study results and limits: Researchers report that CXCR3-positive naive cells carry more hydrophobic TRB CDR3s than CXCR3-negative naive cells.

Each TRB cDNA library was prepared by 5' RACE (with UMI labels). TCRdb reprocessed the 5' RACE reads, keeping one entry per CDR3 protein, no DNA. This table lists approximately 98,000 distinct CDR3 sequences. Comment on this clonotype: Antigen specificity is unknown.

This clonotype was sampled from a human donor in good health. Some clones in this sample may be carry-over from other donors' samples. Material for sequencing was naive CXCR3+ CD8+ T cells from blood. This sample's subset: CD45RO-CCR7+CD27+CD95- naive CD8+ T cells expressing CXCR3 (TNR3+).

The CDR3 spells CASSEPRMDYFQFF. V gene TRBV2 combines with J gene TRBJ2-1; absent DNA, TCRdb's TRBD2 call cannot be checked. Germline lookup yields CDR1 SNHLY and CDR2 FYNNEI. The CDR3 loop spans 14 amino acids.